This is a list of T cell receptor beta chains from one sample in a study of tumor-infiltrating lymphocytes in localized non-small cell lung cancer. TCRdb's copy holds only in-frame clones and misses some; the assay was immunoSEQ multiplex PCR. The sample consists of 10,000 or so clones, 60% to 80% of them appearing once. Sequences were obtained from lung tumor tissue. These receptors were taken from a human donor with non-small cell lung cancer. The CDR3 runs from the conserved cysteine through the conserved F or W. Fields, in order: J gene, D gene, V gene, clone size, CDR3 protein. A D gene is named only where the DNA matches it firmly. The listing skips clone size in some rows; elsewhere it reads once, few, many or a size class.

>TRBJ2-1|TRBD2|TRBV5-1|NA
CASRWTSGAYNEQFF
>TRBJ2-7|TRBD1|TRBV10-3|NA
CAITPSAGGNYEQYF
>TRBJ1-1|NA|TRBV11-1|NA
CASSLWRGTEAFF
>TRBJ2-1|NA|TRBV30|NA
CAWATGVGEQFF
>TRBJ1-6|NA|TRBV11-2|NA
CASSKQGFDSPLHF
>TRBJ1-1|NA|TRBV7-6|NA
CASSSKPSTEAFF
>TRBJ1-6|NA|TRBV30|NA
CAYLDGNNSPLHF
>TRBJ1-2|TRBD1|TRBV29-1|once
CSVPTTGGRGYTF
>TRBJ1-4|NA|TRBV27|few
CASRSLLGHEKLFF
>TRBJ2-1|NA|TRBV5-3|NA
CASSLRGRNEQFF
>TRBJ2-7|NA|TRBV5-1|NA
CASSWDTLEQYF
>TRBJ2-5|NA|TRBV5-4|NA
CASARGSRRSETQYF
>TRBJ1-2|NA|TRBV19|NA
CASSPGNYGYTF
>TRBJ1-3|NA|TRBV6-1|medium-sized
CASSEKGLGNTIYF
>TRBJ2-2|NA|TRBV6-1|NA
CASSRTIEDTGELFF
>TRBJ2-5|NA|TRBV30|once
CAWSGEETQYF
>TRBJ2-7|NA|TRBV6-5|NA
CASRVVVGAYEQYF
>TRBJ2-1|NA|TRBV4-1|NA
CASSAPGANEQFF
>TRBJ2-5|TRBD2|TRBV6-5|NA
CASSLRRGTQETQYF
>TRBJ2-6|NA|TRBV5-4|once
CASSLVVGSSGANVLTF
>TRBJ2-7|TRBD1|TRBV6-5|NA
CASSIGQGFFEQYF
>TRBJ2-3|NA|TRBV9|NA
CASSVGLNTDTQYF
>TRBJ2-2|NA|TRBV27|few
CASSPGKNTGELFF
>TRBJ1-2|NA|TRBV28|few
CASNEPKGGNYGYTF
>TRBJ2-7|NA|TRBV30|NA
CAWSVSQIYEQYF
>TRBJ1-2|NA|TRBV29-1|NA
CSVEGAQGNYYGYTF
>TRBJ1-2|TRBD1|TRBV7-2|NA
CASSIRNNRGGYTF
>TRBJ2-7|NA|TRBV5-3|NA
CARRGQQNEQYF
>TRBJ2-7|NA|TRBV5-8|once
CASSHYGAYEQYF